This entry features one T cell receptor (beta chain) sequence. Its target is unknown. These data belong to a study of cytomegalovirus exposure and HLA in healthy donors. CDR3 length: 13 residues. Trimming stripped 3 bases from V and 5 bases from J, with 9 bases between. CDR1 and CDR2 (germline): KGHSH, LQKENI. PCR was performed using 60 Vbeta and 13 Jbeta primers. Method: immunoSEQ multiplex PCR; TCRdb's copy keeps in-frame clones and lacks some. This sample's table reports tens of thousands of clones. Findings and caveats of the study: For TCR beta chains, V- and J-gene trimming was later linked to a missense DCLRE1C variant. A later analysis reportedly found that, within productive TCRs, an Asian-associated ancestry cluster had fewer N-insertions than the mean observed across the approximately 690 donors. Some V segments, TRBV6-2 and TRBV6-3 among them, were indistinguishable and were therefore excluded.

The TCR was taken from a man aged 25 to 40 in good health and CMV-seropositive. V is TRBV18 and J is TRBJ2-3; maybe TRBD2 (5 bases). Sequences were obtained from PBMCs. CDR3 DNA sequence: TGTGCCAGCTCACCTATGGCGGGAGATACGCAGTATTTT. This translates into CASSPMAGDTQYF.